This T cell receptor (beta chain) comes out of a study of T cell responses to AZD1222 COVID-19 vaccine. The wider study: It was second doses at about 4 or about 12 weeks that were pooled.

To note about this clone: No antigen is known for it.

This CDR3 spans 16 amino acids. The germline CDR1 and CDR2 sequences are MNHNY and SVGAGI (reference sequence). V dropped 0 bases and J dropped 1 base, with 13 bases sitting between them. Findings and caveats of the study: Close to half of all spike-specific TCRs reportedly target regions of the variants that are unmutated. The donor cohort was predominantly white British with a female majority, and clonal diversity may have been underestimated. Spike-specific TCR breadth and depth went up after people got two AZD1222 doses.

Using immunoSEQ multiplex PCR, the repertoire was profiled, and TCRdb retains in-frame clones only, with some absent. Counted here are 150,000 to 200,000 clones, around nine tenths occurring once; the ten biggest clones make up about 3%. The chain recombines TRBV6-6 with TRBJ2-7, with D unclear. This TCR came from an adult in good health. The sample consisted of peripheral blood, taken on day 0 of AZD1222 vaccination. CDR3 in amino acids: CASSYSFKGRSYEQYF. Here the CDR3 DNA reads TGTGCCAGCAGTTACTCTTTTAAGGGCAGGTCCTACGAGCAGTACTTC.